Listed below are T cell receptor beta chains from one sample, sequenced in a study of spatial heterogeneity in lung cancer. TCRdb called the 5' RACE reads again in MiXCR, with one record for every CDR3 protein. This sample has about 38,000 distinct CDR3 sequences, with around 7% found just once. The sample in question was PBMCs, obtained at surgery. The receptors were gathered from a male donor with early-stage non-small cell lung cancer. CDR3s include the opening cysteine and the closing phenylalanine or tryptophan. The D gene is left open where the match is weak. Rows may omit the clone size; those that give it use once, few, many or a size class.

>few|TRBJ2-3|-|TRBV11-3
CASSLDSVADTQYF
TGTGCCAGCAGCTTAGACAGTGTGGCAGATACGCAGTATTTT
>few|TRBJ1-5|-|TRBV19
CASSIAGVWGNQPQHF
TGTGCCAGTAGTATAGCAGGGGTCTGGGGCAATCAGCCCCAGCATTTT
>many|TRBJ1-4|-|TRBV4-3
CASSQVPGAPNEKLFF
TGCGCCAGCAGCCAAGTCCCAGGAGCCCCTAATGAAAAACTGTTTTTT
>-|TRBJ2-7|TRBD1|TRBV6-1
CASGSGTGSQQYF
TGTGCCAGCGGGTCCGGGACAGGATCCCAGCAGTACTTC
>many|TRBJ1-5|-|TRBV7-3
CASSLNGINQPQHF
TGTGCCAGCAGCTTAAACGGTATCAATCAGCCCCAGCATTTT
>-|TRBJ2-1|-|TRBV7-9
CASSLVLSSYNEQFF
TGTGCCAGCAGCTTAGTTTTGAGCTCCTACAATGAGCAGTTCTTC
>-|TRBJ2-1|-|TRBV20-1
CSATTPDYNEQFF
TGCAGTGCTACGACTCCTGACTACAATGAGCAGTTCTTC
>few|TRBJ1-6|TRBD1|TRBV5-4
CASSEGQGSSYNSPLHF
TGTGCCAGCAGCGAGGGACAGGGCAGCTCCTATAATTCACCCCTCCACTTT
>few|TRBJ2-7|TRBD1|TRBV13
CASSFSGDRGLGEQYF
TGTGCCAGCAGCTTCAGTGGCGACAGGGGTTTGGGCGAGCAGTACTTC
>many|TRBJ2-3|-|TRBV7-8
CASSPIRESGTDTQYF
TGTGCCAGCAGCCCTATTAGGGAGTCCGGCACAGATACGCAGTATTTT
>few|TRBJ1-1|-|TRBV20-1
CSARVGDSSPEAFF
TGCAGTGCTAGAGTAGGAGACAGTTCGCCTGAAGCTTTCTTT
>-|TRBJ1-5|-|TRBV7-2
CASSLTGGGDQPQHF
TGTGCCAGCAGCTTAACGGGGGGTGGGGATCAGCCCCAGCATTTT
>many|TRBJ2-5|-|TRBV4-1
CASSQSNRLSQETQYF
TGCGCCAGCAGCCAAAGTAACAGGCTATCCCAAGAGACCCAGTACTTC
>-|TRBJ1-1|-|TRBV29-1
CSVEEQVEAFF
TGCAGCGTTGAAGAACAGGTGGAAGCTTTCTTT
>-|TRBJ1-2|-|TRBV7-2
CASSLGAVAKNGYTF
TGTGCCAGCAGCTTAGGGGCCGTCGCGAAGAATGGCTACACCTTC
>-|TRBJ2-3|-|TRBV20-1
CSARAPSVHTDTQYF
TGCAGTGCTAGAGCGCCTAGCGTGCACACAGATACGCAGTATTTT
>few|TRBJ2-3|-|TRBV7-9
CASSSDSASTDTQYF
TGTGCCAGCAGCTCGGACAGTGCTAGCACAGATACGCAGTATTTT
>many|TRBJ1-4|-|TRBV4-1
CASSQDPSANEKLFF
TGCGCCAGCAGCCAAGATCCTTCCGCTAATGAAAAACTGTTTTTT
>-|TRBJ2-3|TRBD2|TRBV25-1
CASSEGLGADTQYF
TGTGCCAGCAGTGAGGGACTAGGGGCCGATACGCAGTATTTT
>many|TRBJ2-5|TRBD2|TRBV12-5
CASGLTIGGDEETQYF
TGTGCTAGTGGTTTGACTATCGGGGGGGACGAAGAGACCCAGTACTTC
>few|TRBJ2-7|-|TRBV20-1
CSARDALAGPTYEQYF
TGCAGTGCTAGAGATGCGTTGGCGGGACCAACCTACGAGCAGTACTTC
>many|TRBJ2-1|TRBD2|TRBV3-1
CASSQGLADKQFF
TGTGCCAGCAGCCAAGGGCTAGCGGATAAGCAGTTCTTC
>few|TRBJ2-2|TRBD2|TRBV20-1
CSARERLASRTGELFF
TGCAGTGCTAGAGAACGACTAGCGAGTCGCACCGGGGAGCTGTTTTTT
>many|TRBJ2-1|-|TRBV2
CASSLQYRRWEQFF
TGTGCCAGCAGTCTCCAGTACCGAAGATGGGAGCAGTTCTTC
>few|TRBJ2-2|-|TRBV6-5
CASSSGATGELFF
TGTGCCAGCAGTTCTGGGGCCACCGGGGAGCTGTTTTTT
>-|TRBJ1-5|TRBD1|TRBV6-5
CASRRQGNQPQHF
TGTGCCAGCAGGCGACAGGGGAATCAGCCCCAGCATTTT
>many|TRBJ1-1|-|TRBV6-1
CASSEGDSYTEAFF
TGTGCCAGCAGTGAGGGAGACAGTTACACTGAAGCTTTCTTT
>many|TRBJ2-5|TRBD2|TRBV9
CASSLTSASQETQYF
TGTGCCAGCAGCCTTACTAGCGCGAGTCAAGAGACCCAGTACTTC
>-|TRBJ1-2|TRBD1|TRBV20-1
CSASSLGQGRGYTF
TGCAGTGCAAGCTCGTTAGGACAGGGACGAGGCTACACCTTC
>many|TRBJ2-1|-|TRBV11-1
CASSYLLVYEQFF
TGTGCCAGCAGCTATTTGTTGGTGTATGAGCAGTTCTTC
>few|TRBJ2-5|TRBD2|TRBV7-9
CASSLVLALVQETQYF
TGTGCCAGCAGCTTAGTACTAGCGCTGGTCCAAGAGACCCAGTACTTC
>-|TRBJ2-7|-|TRBV6-5
CATRLSRAGSYEQYF
TGTGCCACCAGGTTGTCGCGAGCAGGATCCTACGAGCAGTACTTC
>many|TRBJ2-2|TRBD2|TRBV7-9
CAITDKLAGGHLTGELFF
TGTGCCATAACCGACAAACTAGCGGGAGGCCACCTCACCGGGGAGCTGTTTTTT
>many|TRBJ1-2|-|TRBV2
CASSEARGYGYTF
TGTGCCAGCAGTGAAGCGAGGGGCTATGGCTACACCTTC
>many|TRBJ2-7|-|TRBV5-5
CASSLVSGSYEQYF
TGTGCCAGCAGCCTTGTTTCAGGGTCCTACGAGCAGTACTTC
>many|TRBJ2-1|TRBD2|TRBV28
CASTWTSGRNEQFF
TGTGCCAGCACCTGGACTAGCGGGAGGAATGAGCAGTTCTTC
>-|TRBJ1-5|-|TRBV2
CASRDFYSNQPQHF
TGTGCCAGCAGGGACTTTTATAGCAATCAGCCCCAGCATTTT
>many|TRBJ2-3|-|TRBV12-3/TRBV12-4
CASSSGITTDTQYF
TGTGCCAGCAGCTCCGGGATTACCACAGATACGCAGTATTTT
>many|TRBJ2-1|TRBD1|TRBV29-1
CSGWTGGRSYNEQFF
TGCAGCGGTTGGACAGGGGGTCGGTCCTACAATGAGCAGTTCTTC
>many|TRBJ2-1|-|TRBV20-1
CSARDPRRTSYNEQFF
TGCAGTGCTAGAGATCCCCGGCGCACCTCCTACAATGAGCAGTTCTTC
>many|TRBJ1-5|-|TRBV6-2/TRBV6-3
CASSSAGENQPQHF
TGTGCCAGCAGTTCCGCCGGCGAAAATCAGCCCCAGCATTTT
>few|TRBJ2-2|TRBD2|TRBV6-5
CASSYYLAGGLTGELFF
TGTGCCAGCAGTTATTACCTAGCGGGGGGCCTCACCGGGGAGCTGTTTTTT
>many|TRBJ2-7|-|TRBV29-1
CSVGSGYEQYF
TGCAGCGTTGGGTCAGGGTACGAGCAGTACTTC
>many|TRBJ1-2|TRBD1|TRBV6-2/TRBV6-3
CASRSTGTGDFYGYTF
TGTGCCAGCAGATCAACCGGGACAGGGGACTTCTATGGCTACACCTTC
>few|TRBJ2-3|TRBD2|TRBV11-2
CASSLGLAGATDTQYF
TGTGCCAGCAGCTTGGGACTAGCGGGGGCCACAGATACGCAGTATTTT
>-|TRBJ2-1|TRBD2|TRBV6-5
CASSYSGRGYEQFF
TGTGCCAGCAGTTACTCAGGGAGGGGCTATGAGCAGTTCTTC
>few|TRBJ2-3|-|TRBV20-1
CSARHTFSTDTQYF
TGCAGTGCTAGGCACACCTTTAGCACAGATACGCAGTATTTT
>few|TRBJ2-3|-|TRBV6-2/TRBV6-3
CASSSGPPRDTQYF
TGTGCCAGCAGTTCGGGACCGCCTAGAGATACGCAGTATTTT
>many|TRBJ1-1|TRBD1|TRBV29-1
CSVVGQGVGTTEAFF
TGCAGCGTTGTGGGACAGGGAGTAGGAACCACTGAAGCTTTCTTT
>many|TRBJ2-7|-|TRBV4-1
CASSQGGGYEQYF
TGCGCCAGCAGCCAAGGGGGTGGCTACGAGCAGTACTTC
>-|TRBJ2-4|TRBD1|TRBV5-5
CASSPGTGAVAKNIQYF
TGTGCCAGCAGTCCCGGGACAGGGGCGGTGGCCAAAAACATTCAGTACTTC
>many|TRBJ1-1|-|TRBV11-2
CASSRTAGLGAEAFF
TGTGCCAGCAGCCGAACCGCAGGGTTGGGGGCTGAAGCTTTCTTT
>-|TRBJ2-5|-|TRBV11-2
CASSLERGLSQETQYF
TGTGCCAGCAGCTTAGAAAGGGGACTTTCTCAAGAGACCCAGTACTTC